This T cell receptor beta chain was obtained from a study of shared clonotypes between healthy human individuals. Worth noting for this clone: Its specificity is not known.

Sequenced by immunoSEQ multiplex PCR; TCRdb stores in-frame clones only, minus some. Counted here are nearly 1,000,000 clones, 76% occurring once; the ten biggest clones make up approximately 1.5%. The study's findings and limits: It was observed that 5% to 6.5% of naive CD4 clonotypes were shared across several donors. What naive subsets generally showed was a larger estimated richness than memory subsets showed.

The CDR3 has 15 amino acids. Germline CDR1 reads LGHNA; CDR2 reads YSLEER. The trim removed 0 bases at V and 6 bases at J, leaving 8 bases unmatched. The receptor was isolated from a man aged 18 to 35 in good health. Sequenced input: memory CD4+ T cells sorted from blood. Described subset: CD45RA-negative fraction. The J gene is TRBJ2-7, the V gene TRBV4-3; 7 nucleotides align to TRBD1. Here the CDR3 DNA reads TGCGCCAGCAGCCAAGACACTGGCACAGGGGCCGAGCAGTACTTC. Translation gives CASSQDTGTGAEQYF.